The entry that follows covers one TCR beta chain sequence. Its antigen remains unknown. Sample-barcoded 5' priming and a J-beta primer mix drove a second PCR of roughly 6 to 12 cycles. TCRdb redid the calling of the 5' RACE reads with MiXCR, one entry per CDR3 protein. This table holds hundreds of thousands of distinct CDR3 sequences, roughly a quarter found once. CDR1 and CDR2 from the germline V gene are SGHNT and YYREEE (reference sequence). V lost 2 bases, J lost 2 bases, and 8 bases lay in between. The CDR3 is made up of 14 amino acids. The data are from a study of blood T cells in healthy people across ages. Whole-study results and caveats: It was the long-lived donors that had more naive CD4+ cells and higher diversity than aged donors. PBMCs went unsorted, and a conclusive naive versus antigen-experienced comparison was therefore prevented. Older individuals had lower TCR beta diversity per million T cells (the decline was roughly linear).

The source of this sequence is a woman between 70 and 85 years old in good health. Material for sequencing was blood. V and J are TRBV5-4 and TRBJ2-1, with a possible D match to TRBD1 (6 bases). CDR3 coding DNA: TGTGCCAGCAGCTTCAGGGGAACCTACAATGAGCAGTTCTTC. This translates into CASSFRGTYNEQFF.